These 26 T cell receptor beta chains originate from one sample sequenced in a study of patients and donors after allogeneic stem cell transplantation. TCRdb ran MiXCR on the RT-PCR reads and lists one entry per CDR3 protein. In the table there are about 410,000 distinct CDR3 sequences, 15% to 20% of which are singletons. Sequenced: blood, either unsorted or a sorted T cell fraction (not recorded which). The receptors shown here come from a human donor who was either an allogeneic HSCT recipient or a stem cell or donor lymphocyte infusion donor (not recorded which). It is not recorded whose cells these are; they may come from a transplant donor.

V usage is TRBV7-2 and J usage is TRBJ2-1; D may correspond to TRBD1 or TRBD2 (6 bases each). Per germline, CDR1 SGHTA and CDR2 FQGNSA. With 2 bases removed from V and 8 bases from J, the gap between germline ends came to 19 bases. This CDR3 has 16 amino acids. The CDR3 is CASSLLGGRWGDEQFF. As DNA, the CDR3 is TGTGCCAGCAGCTTATTAGGGGGGCGCTGGGGGGATGAGCAGTTCTTC.

This clonotype was detected only a few times. The chain couples TRBV5-1 to TRBJ2-5; 10 bases fit TRBD1. CDR3 length: 14 residues. V lost 4 bases and J lost 3; bases outside the gene matches: 3. Germline CDR1 is SGHRS and CDR2 is YFSETQ. DNA for the CDR3: TGCGCCAGCAGCAGGGGGACAGGGGAAGAGACCCAGTACTTC. It encodes CASSRGTGEETQYF.

The table lists this clonotype with a few counts. The chain combines TRBV5-1 with TRBJ2-6; no clear D gene. CDR3 length: 15 amino acids. Germline-derived CDR1 and CDR2 are SGHRS and YFSETQ. V lost 4 bases and J 4 bases, leaving 12 bases between the germline ends. The CDR3 here is CASSPFELGANVLTF. The CDR3 DNA reads TGCGCCAGCAGCCCCTTCGAGTTGGGGGCCAACGTCCTGACTTTC.

In this sample, this clonotype turned up many times. V and J are TRBV7-8 and TRBJ2-2, with 13 nucleotides matching TRBD2. The germline gives CDR1 SGHVS, CDR2 FQNEAQ. This CDR3 is built from 17 residues. J lost 7 bases, V lost 4 bases, and 9 bases had no gene match. CDR3 loop: CASSSRTSGRLGGELFF. In nucleotides, the CDR3 is TGTGCCAGCAGCTCCCGGACTAGCGGGAGATTGGGCGGGGAGCTGTTTTTT.

This clonotype was picked up many times. This chain connects TRBV4-1 to TRBJ2-7; TRBD1 matches 7 bases. This CDR3 has 15 residues. Germline values: CDR1 MGHRA, CDR2 YSYEKL. With V trimmed by 0 bases and J by 4 bases, 6 bases remained unmatched. The CDR3 loop reads CASSQDDRERYEQYF. The CDR3 DNA is TGCGCCAGCAGCCAAGATGACAGGGAGAGGTACGAGCAGTACTTC.

This clonotype was picked up many times. This chain links TRBV6-1 with TRBJ2-3; either TRBD1 or TRBD2 may supply D (6 bases each). Germline CDR1 reads MNHNS; CDR2 reads SASEGT. The CDR3 is 16 amino acids. Deletions cut 5 bases from V and 4 bases from J, with 19 bases between. The CDR3 DNA is TGTGCCAGCAGTAAGGAATTAAGGGGGGTATCAGATACGCAGTATTTT. Protein product: CASSKELRGVSDTQYF.

This clonotype was seen a few times. V gene TRBV29-1 combines with J gene TRBJ1-4; 7 bases map to TRBD1. Germline CDR1 reads SQVTM; CDR2 reads ANQGSEA. J gave up 1 base and V 7 bases, and 9 bases lay outside the gene matches. This CDR3 spans 15 amino acids. CDR3 sequence reads: CSAAEGAGTNEKLFF. The CDR3 coding sequence is TGCAGCGCCGCGGAGGGGGCGGGAACTAATGAAAAACTGTTTTTT. Full variable domain (rest looked up from reference TRBV29-1 and TRBJ1-4): SAVISQKPSRDICQRGTSLTIQCQVDSQVTMMFWYRQQPGQSLTLIATANQGSEATYESGFVIDKFPISRPNLTFSTLTVSNMSPEDSSIYLCSAAEGAGTNEKLFFGSGTQLSVL.

This clonotype was observed once. This chain connects TRBV19 to TRBJ2-1; 12 nucleotides agree with TRBD2. Trimming took 10 bases from V and 6 from J; bases not matched to a gene: 4. CDR3 length: 13 amino acids. Germline V gives CDR1 LNHDA, CDR2 SQIVND (reference sequence). The DNA of the CDR3 is TGTGCCACCCTAGCGGGAGGGCTCAATGAGCAGTTCTTC. Translated: CATLAGGLNEQFF.

This rearrangement joins TRBV25-1 to TRBJ2-5, with no clear D. The CDR3 consists of 15 residues. CDR1 is MGHDK and CDR2 is SYGVNS in the germline V gene. The V end lost 6 bases, the J end lost 4 bases, and 18 bases lay between the germline ends. CDR3 bases: TGTGCCAGCAGCTGGACCTCCCCCTCAGGAGAGACCCAGTACTTC. It translates to CASSWTSPSGETQYF.

The chain recombines TRBV7-8 with TRBJ2-7; D is undetermined. Germline CDR1 is SGHVS and CDR2 is FQNEAQ. V was trimmed by 3 bases and J by 0 bases, leaving 15 bases between them. CDR3 length: 16 amino acids. DNA of the CDR3: TGTGCCAGCAGCTTCAGAGGCAGCTTTTCCTCCTACGAGCAGTACTTC. It is translated as CASSFRGSFSSYEQYF.

The sample holds a few counts of this clonotype. V and J are TRBV18 and TRBJ2-3; weak D call: TRBD1 (6 bases). CDR3 size: 13 residues. Per the germline V gene, CDR1 is KGHSH and CDR2 is LQKENI. The V gene lost 3 bases and the J gene lost 6 bases, with 10 bases spanning the gap. The CDR3 loop is CASSPTGSDTQYF. The CDR3 coding sequence is TGTGCCAGCTCACCTACAGGGAGCGATACGCAGTATTTT.

This clonotype has at least ten counts. In DNA, the CDR3 is TGCGCCAGCAGCCAAGGGACTAGCGGGGGTAATGAGCAGTTCTTC. Its translation: CASSQGTSGGNEQFF. V usage is TRBV4-3 and J usage is TRBJ2-1, with TRBD2 identical over 13 bases. Germline CDR1 reads LGHNA; CDR2 reads YSLEER. The CDR3 length is 15 residues. V was pared by 1 base and J by 7 bases, with 1 base of the junction left unmatched.

This clonotype was detected only a few times. V gene TRBV9 combines with J gene TRBJ2-3; no reliable D call. This CDR3 spans 13 amino acids. CDR1 is SGDLS and CDR2 is YYNGEE in the germline V gene. V was shortened by 4 bases and J by 5 bases, with 11 bases between the two germline ends. This CDR3 reads CASSSPVEDTQYF. As DNA, the CDR3 is TGTGCCAGCAGCTCCCCCGTAGAAGATACGCAGTATTTT.

The chain links TRBV9 to TRBJ2-3; perhaps TRBD1 as D (6 bases). Trimming removed 4 bases at V and 0 bases at J, with 18 bases between. The CDR3 loop spans 17 amino acids. In germline, CDR1 is SGDLS, CDR2 YYNGEE. The CDR3 reads CASSLPRQEPSTDTQYF. Written as DNA, the CDR3 is TGTGCCAGCAGCCTTCCTCGACAGGAACCTAGCACAGATACGCAGTATTTT.

This chain joins TRBV5-5 and TRBJ1-5; a weak D match, TRBD1 (5 bases). CDR3 size: 18 residues. V gave up 0 bases and J gave up 2 bases, with 18 bases separating them. Looked up from germline, CDR1 is SGHKS and CDR2 is YYEKEE (reference sequence). The CDR3 sequence: CASSLDPLGAGGNQPQHF. The CDR3 coding sequence is TGTGCCAGCAGCTTGGATCCCCTTGGGGCGGGGGGCAATCAGCCCCAGCATTTT. The full variable domain, its missing parts supplied by reference TRBV5-5 and TRBJ1-5, is DAGVTQSPTHLIKTRGQQVTLRCSPISGHKSVSWYQQVLGQGPQFIFQYYEKEERGRGNFPDRFSARQFPNYSSELNVNALLLGDSALYLCASSLDPLGAGGNQPQHFGDGTRLSIL.

The V call is TRBV6-1, the J call TRBJ1-1, with D unclear. This CDR3 is 15 amino acids long. Germline V gene data show CDR1 as MNHNS and CDR2 as SASEGT. Trimming removed 3 bases from V and 0 bases from J, with 11 bases in between. The DNA of the CDR3 is TGTGCCAGCAGTGATCAACCGGAGATGAACACTGAAGCTTTCTTT. Translation gives CASSDQPEMNTEAFF.

This clonotype was observed a handful of times. The chain is built from TRBV5-1 and TRBJ2-3, with 8 bases matching TRBD2. CDR1 and CDR2 (germline): SGHRS, YFSETQ. The junction had 5 bases not matched to a gene; V was cut back by 0 bases and J by 2 bases. The CDR3 contains 16 residues. This chain's CDR3 is CASSLGGGRLTDTQYF. The CDR3, as DNA: TGCGCCAGCAGCTTGGGCGGCGGGAGGCTCACAGATACGCAGTATTTT. Together with reference TRBV5-1 and TRBJ2-3, the CDR3 gives the full variable domain: KAGVTQTPRYLIKTRGQQVTLSCSPISGHRSVSWYQQTPGQGLQFLFEYFSETQRNKGNFPGRFSGRQFSNSRSEMNVSTLELGDSALYLCASSLGGGRLTDTQYFGPGTRLTVL.

At least ten counts were recorded for this clonotype. The rearrangement uses TRBV20-1 and TRBJ2-1; 9 positions match TRBD2. The CDR3 has 15 residues. Germline V CDR1 and CDR2: DFQATT, SNEGSKA (reference sequence). With 0 bases clipped from V and 3 bases from J, the junction kept 3 bases outside the gene matches. The CDR3 sequence is CSARDLAGVYNEQFF. The CDR3, as DNA: TGCAGTGCTAGAGATTTAGCGGGGGTCTACAATGAGCAGTTCTTC.

This chain connects TRBV7-2 to TRBJ1-4; D is perhaps TRBD1 (6 bases). The V end lost 1 base, the J end lost 8 bases, and 17 bases lay between the germline ends. The CDR3 has 16 residues. Germline V lookup: CDR1 SGHTA, CDR2 FQGNSA. CDR3 bases: TGTGCCAGCAGCTTAGTAGGGGGTACTGTTAGGGAAAAACTGTTTTTT. This sequence encodes CASSLVGGTVREKLFF.

This clonotype was seen a few times. The rearrangement links TRBV15 to TRBJ2-3; 15 nucleotides align to TRBD2. There are 16 residues in the CDR3. Germline V gene sequence: CDR1 LNHNV, CDR2 YYDKDF (reference sequence). V gave up 4 bases and J gave up 8 bases; unmatched junction bases: 7. The CDR3 loop is CATSNSGTSGGRTQYF. In DNA, the CDR3 is TGTGCCACCAGCAATTCCGGGACTAGCGGGGGGCGTACGCAGTATTTT. Based on the CDR3 plus reference TRBV15 and TRBJ2-3, the full variable domain is DAMVIQNPRYQVTQFGKPVTLSCSQTLNHNVMYWYQQKSSQAPKLLFHYYDKDFNNEADTPDNFQSRRPNTSFCFLDIRSPGLGDTAMYLCATSNSGTSGGRTQYFGPGTRLTVL.

The V and J genes are TRBV9 and TRBJ1-5; 7 nucleotides line up with TRBD1. V lost 2 bases and J lost 3; bases outside the gene matches: 2. The germline CDR1 and CDR2 sequences are SGDLS and YYNGEE. CDR3 length: 14 residues. The CDR3 sequence is CASSVGQVNQPQHF. CDR3 DNA: TGTGCCAGCAGCGTTGGACAGGTCAATCAGCCCCAGCATTTT.

The CDR3 protein is CASSQNLPSGANVLTF. CDR3 DNA: TGTGCCAGCAGCCAAAATTTGCCTTCTGGGGCCAACGTCCTGACTTTC. The genes are TRBV3-1 and TRBJ2-6; D unresolved. Trimming removed 2 bases from V and 1 base from J, with 9 bases in between. The germline CDR1 and CDR2 sequences are LGHDT and YNNKEL (reference sequence). CDR3 length: 16 residues.

Only a few counts were recorded for this clonotype. This chain connects TRBV5-1 to TRBJ2-3, with a possible D match to TRBD1 (6 bases). Trimming took 4 bases from V and 0 from J, leaving 12 bases between them. Looked up from germline, CDR1 is SGHRS and CDR2 is YFSETQ. This CDR3 region has 15 residues. CDR3 sequence (DNA): TGCGCCAGCAGCCTGACAGGACTCAGCACAGATACGCAGTATTTT. Translating gives CASSLTGLSTDTQYF.

This rearrangement joins TRBV28 to TRBJ2-7; 7 nucleotides match TRBD1. V was pared by 5 bases and J by 3 bases, with 13 bases of the junction left unmatched. CDR3 length equals 16 residues. The germline gives CDR1 MDHEN, CDR2 SYDVKM. This CDR3 reads CASSTAGRQGHYEQYF. DNA for the CDR3: TGTGCCAGCAGTACCGCCGGGCGACAGGGCCACTACGAGCAGTACTTC. The full variable domain, rest sourced from reference TRBV28 and TRBJ2-7, is DVKVTQSSRYLVKRTGEKVFLECVQDMDHENMFWYRQDPGLGLRLIYFSYDVKMKEKGDIPEGYSVSREKKERFSLILESASTNQTSMYLCASSTAGRQGHYEQYFGPGTRLTVT.

This chain connects TRBV27 to TRBJ2-7, with D hard to call. The CDR3 consists of 15 residues. V was pared by 5 bases and J by 2 bases, with 16 bases between. Per the germline V gene, CDR1 is MNHEY and CDR2 is SMNVEV (reference sequence). CDR3 sequence: CASSADRAGPYEQYF. The CDR3 DNA reads as TGTGCCAGCAGTGCGGACCGAGCAGGACCCTACGAGCAGTACTTC.

The chain employs TRBV3-1 and TRBJ2-3; no firm D call. This CDR3 is 12 amino acids long. V was trimmed by 4 bases and J by 5 bases, leaving 7 bases between them. Germline lookup yields CDR1 LGHDT and CDR2 YNNKEL (reference sequence). Here the CDR3 DNA reads TGTGCCAGCAGCCCTAGGGTAGATACGCAGTATTTT. Its translation: CASSPRVDTQYF.